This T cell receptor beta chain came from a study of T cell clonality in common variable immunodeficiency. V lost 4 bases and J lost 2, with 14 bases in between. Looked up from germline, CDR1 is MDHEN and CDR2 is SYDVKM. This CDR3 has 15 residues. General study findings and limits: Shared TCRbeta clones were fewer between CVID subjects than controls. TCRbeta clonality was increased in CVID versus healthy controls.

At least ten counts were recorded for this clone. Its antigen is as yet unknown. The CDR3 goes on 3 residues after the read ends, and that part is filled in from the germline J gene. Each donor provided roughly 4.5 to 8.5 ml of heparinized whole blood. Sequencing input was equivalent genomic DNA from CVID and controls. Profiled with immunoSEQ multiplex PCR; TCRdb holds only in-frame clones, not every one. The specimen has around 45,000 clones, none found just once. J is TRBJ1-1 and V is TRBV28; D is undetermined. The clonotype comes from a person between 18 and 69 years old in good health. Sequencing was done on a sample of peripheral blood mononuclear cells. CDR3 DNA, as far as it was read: TGTGCCAGCAGTTCCCAGACTAGGACCAACACTGAA. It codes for CASSSQTRTNTE. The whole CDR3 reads CASSSQTRTNTEAFF.